The 10 T cell receptor beta chains given below trace back to one sample, sequenced in a study of cytomegalovirus exposure and HLA in healthy donors (dated by TCRdb to 2016 to 2017). Libraries came from the immunoSEQ multiplex PCR assay. The multiplex PCR relied on a mix of 60 forward primers for TCR Vbeta segments and 13 reverse primers for TCR Jbeta segments. Imported from immuneACCESS, the table was reduced by TCRdb to in-frame sequences with V and J called. These copies leave out some clones; in studies compared against another copy, an unresolved V gene accounts for under half, and the cause of the remainder is not known. This sample gives around 150,000 clones in total; about 80% of them show up just once. 9% to 10% of the sample belongs to the ten largest clones. The source material was PBMCs. These receptors came from a man aged 18 to 35 in good health and CMV-seropositive.

Only one count was recorded for this clone. V gene TRBV7-3 combines with J gene TRBJ2-5, with 8 bases identical to TRBD1. The junction had 7 bases not matched to a gene; V was cut back by 8 bases and J by 2 bases. Germline loops: CDR1 SGHTA, CDR2 FQGTGA. The CDR3 totals 14 residues. CDR3 sequence (DNA): TGTGCCAGCGCCTCAGGGGGCAGACAAGAGACCCAGTACTTC. Protein product: CASASGGRQETQYF.

The table lists this clone with a count of one. The chain links TRBV7-8 to TRBJ2-5, with D possibly matching TRBD1 (5 bases). Per germline, CDR1 SGHVS and CDR2 FQNEAQ. The CDR3 is 15 amino acids. Trimming cost V 1 base and J 4 bases, with 13 bases left between them. Here the CDR3 reads CASSLGGRMGETQYF. CDR3 nucleotides: TGTGCCAGCAGCTTAGGGGGCAGGATGGGAGAGACCCAGTACTTC.

This sequence joins TRBV19 and TRBJ1-4, with TRBD1 identical over 9 bases. The CDR3 consists of 13 residues. From germline, CDR1 is LNHDA and CDR2 SQIVND (reference sequence). The V and J ends lost 7 bases and 10 bases, in that order; junction bases with no gene match: 7. Written as DNA, the CDR3 is TGTGCCAGTATGGGACAGGGAGGGCGAAAACTGTTTTTT. Its translation is CASMGQGGRKLFF.

This sequence joins TRBV7-8 and TRBJ1-1; perhaps TRBD1 as D (5 bases). The CDR3 is 13 amino acids. Germline V gene data show CDR1 as SGHVS and CDR2 as FQNEAQ. Trimming removed 1 base from V and 5 bases from J, with 8 bases in between. CDR3 sequence (DNA): TGTGCCAGCAGCTTAGGGCAGGGAACTGAAGCTTTCTTT. Translated: CASSLGQGTEAFF.

The chain joins TRBV5-6 to TRBJ2-2; 9 bases agree with TRBD1. CDR3 length: 15 residues. With 4 bases clipped from V and 4 bases from J, the junction kept 5 bases outside the gene matches. Germline loops: CDR1 SGHDT, CDR2 YYEEEE. CDR3 DNA sequence: TGTGCCAGCAGCACCCCGGACAGGGGCACCGGGGAGCTGTTTTTT. Translation gives CASSTPDRGTGELFF. Full variable domain (remainder filled in from reference TRBV5-6 and TRBJ2-2): DAGVTQSPTHLIKTRGQQVTLRCSPKSGHDTVSWYQQALGQGPQFIFQYYEEEERQRGNFPDRFSGHQFPNYSSELNVNALLLGDSALYLCASSTPDRGTGELFFGEGSRLTVL.

The rearrangement uses TRBV5-1 and TRBJ2-4; TRBD1 matches 9 bases. The germline V gene encodes CDR1 SGHRS and CDR2 YFSETQ. The CDR3 spans 16 residues. V was pared by 3 bases and J by 9 bases, with 13 bases of the junction left unmatched. The CDR3 loop reads CASSSASGTGSGIQYF. The CDR3 DNA sequence: TGCGCCAGCAGCTCAGCGTCCGGGACAGGGAGCGGCATTCAGTACTTC.

The chain has TRBV2 and TRBJ1-2; 8 nucleotides match TRBD1. Germline V gene sequence: CDR1 SNHLY, CDR2 FYNNEI. CDR3 length: 15 residues. Unmatched junction bases numbered 12, after V lost 6 bases and J lost 6 bases. As DNA, the CDR3 is TGTGCCAGCAGCGAGAATCCAGGGGGCCCGAATGGCTACACCTTC. Translated, it gives CASSENPGGPNGYTF.

The gene calls are TRBV10-2 and TRBJ2-1; possibly TRBD2 for D (7 bases). The length of the CDR3 is 17 residues. Germline V CDR1 and CDR2: WSHSY, SAAADI. V lost 4 bases and J 5 bases, leaving 21 bases between the germline ends. CDR3 in amino acids: CASSGPTSGGADNEQFF. As DNA, the CDR3 is TGCGCCAGCAGTGGCCCTACTAGTGGGGGGGCAGACAATGAGCAGTTCTTC.

The chain combines TRBV29-1 with TRBJ1-1; tentative D call: TRBD1 (5 bases). Trimming took off 2 bases at V and 7 bases at J, with 8 bases between the two ends. This CDR3 is built from 11 residues. Germline V CDR1 and CDR2: SQVTM, ANQGSEA. The CDR3 DNA reads as TGCAGCGTTGAACAAACAGGTGAAGCTTTCTTT. Protein product: CSVEQTGEAFF.

Details on this clone: The sample has other DNA sequences that encode this CDR3 too. The genes are TRBV6-5 and TRBJ2-3, with D tentatively TRBD1 (6 bases). V shed 2 bases and J shed 3 bases, with 9 bases lying between them. The CDR3 totals 14 residues. In germline, CDR1 is MNHEY, CDR2 SVGAGI. CDR3: CASSYGQGTDTQYF. The CDR3 DNA reads as TGTGCCAGCAGTTACGGTCAGGGGACAGATACGCAGTATTTT.